The 26 T cell receptor beta chains below were found in one sample sequenced in a study of identical twins. One entry per CDR3 protein, called by TCRdb with MiXCR from the 5' RACE reads. The sample has hundreds of thousands of distinct CDR3 sequences, 8.5% to 9.5% seen once. The data were also submitted as part of a second study, on yellow fever vaccine responses in identical twins.

Sequences were obtained from PBMCs. The receptors here all came from a woman in her late teens or twenties in good health.

The chain couples TRBV20-1 to TRBJ1-1; no clear D. V dropped 0 bases and J dropped 3 bases, with 8 bases sitting between them. Per germline, CDR1 DFQATT and CDR2 SNEGSKA (reference sequence). The CDR3 runs 13 residues. CDR3 residues: CSARDDPDTEAFF. CDR3 nucleotide sequence: TGCAGTGCTAGAGATGACCCCGACACTGAAGCTTTCTTT.

This clonotype has only a few counts. The chain carries TRBV12-3 or TRBV12-4 and TRBJ2-1, with 8 positions matching TRBD1. The CDR3 has 15 residues. V was pared by 3 bases and J by 4 bases, with 5 bases of the junction left unmatched. CDR3 sequence reads: CASSFQGAAYNEQFF. In DNA form, the CDR3 reads TGTGCCAGCAGTTTCCAGGGGGCGGCTTACAATGAGCAGTTCTTC.

This clonotype appeared a few times. The chain uses TRBV7-7 and TRBJ2-2, with a possible D match to TRBD2 (6 bases). This CDR3 has 14 amino acids. The V gene's germline CDR1 is SSHAT and CDR2 FNYEAQ (reference sequence). CDR3 region: CASGGLSDTGELFF. CDR3 nucleotide sequence: TGTGCTAGCGGCGGACTATCTGACACCGGGGAGCTGTTTTTT. Using reference TRBV7-7 and TRBJ2-2 for the parts outside the CDR3, the full variable domain is GAGVSQSPRYKVTKRGQDVTLRCDPISSHATLYWYQQALGQGPEFLTYFNYEAQPDKSGLPSDRFSAERPEGSISTLTIQRTEQRDSAMYRCASGGLSDTGELFFGEGSRLTVL.

CDR3 sequence (DNA): TGCAGTGCTTTTCTAGACAGAGCAGAGACCCAGTACTTC. Amino acids: CSAFLDRAETQYF. The rearrangement uses TRBV20-1 and TRBJ2-5; tentative D call: TRBD1 (5 bases). V was clipped by 5 bases and J by 4 bases, with 14 bases between them. Germline V CDR1 and CDR2: DFQATT, SNEGSKA (reference sequence). The CDR3 is 13 amino acids.

This rearrangement joins TRBV5-1 to TRBJ2-3; possibly TRBD1 or TRBD2 for D (6 bases each). Germline assignment: CDR1 SGHRS and CDR2 YFSETQ. The V end lost 1 base, the J end lost 6 bases, and 12 bases lay between the germline ends. The CDR3 totals 14 residues. The chain's CDR3 is CASSLWGAQDTQYF. CDR3 in DNA: TGCGCCAGCAGCTTGTGGGGGGCGCAGGATACGCAGTATTTT.

This clonotype was observed a handful of times. The rearrangement uses TRBV7-2 and TRBJ2-5, with D unresolved. The CDR3 length is 14 residues. Germline CDR1 is SGHTA and CDR2 is FQGNSA. V lost 5 bases and J 7 bases, leaving 17 bases between the germline ends. The CDR3: CASSPGGSSSTQYF. In DNA, the CDR3 is TGTGCCAGCAGCCCAGGTGGTTCGAGTTCGACCCAGTACTTC.

The table lists this clonotype with many counts. The chain uses TRBV5-1 and TRBJ2-7; TRBD1 is a possible D gene (5 bases). This CDR3 comprises 12 residues. The V end lost 3 bases, the J end lost 4 bases, and 8 bases lay between the germline ends. Germline V gives CDR1 SGHRS, CDR2 YFSETQ. The DNA of the CDR3 is TGCGCCAGCAGCTCCCCAGGGTACGAGCAGTACTTC. Translating it yields CASSSPGYEQYF.

CDR3 loop: CASSFMGLNQPQHF. The CDR3 DNA reads TGTGCCAGCAGCTTTATGGGGCTGAATCAGCCCCAGCATTTT. The chain combines TRBV5-8 with TRBJ1-5, with D perhaps TRBD1 (5 bases). The length of the CDR3 is 14 residues. Germline lookup yields CDR1 SGHTS and CDR2 YDEGEE. Trimming took off 2 bases at V and 4 bases at J, with 10 bases between the two ends.

Only a few counts were recorded for this clonotype. Here the CDR3 DNA reads TGTGCCAGCAGTTTGTACAGGGTGGCTGAGCAGTTCTTC. This encodes CASSLYRVAEQFF. The chain uses TRBV12-3 or TRBV12-4 and TRBJ2-1, with D possibly matching TRBD1 (6 bases). There are 13 residues in the CDR3. V was trimmed by 3 bases and J by 9 bases, leaving 12 bases between them.

The V call is TRBV12-3 or TRBV12-4, the J call TRBJ2-1; possibly TRBD1 for D (5 bases). The CDR3 covers 12 residues. The V end was cut by 8 bases, the J end by 8 bases, with 13 bases between. DNA for the CDR3: TGTGCCAGCGGGGCGTCCCCTGATGAGCAGTTCTTC. It encodes CASGASPDEQFF.

This clonotype was seen many times. V gene TRBV5-1 combines with J gene TRBJ2-7; 8 bases line up with TRBD1. The germline CDR1 and CDR2 sequences are SGHRS and YFSETQ. The CDR3 spans 14 residues. The V segment lost 2 bases and the J segment 2 bases; nucleotides outside the gene matches: 3. The CDR3 nucleotides are TGCGCCAGCAGCTTACAGGGGGAGGCCTACGAGCAGTACTTC. This encodes CASSLQGEAYEQYF.

V usage is TRBV12-3 or TRBV12-4 and J usage is TRBJ2-1; 12 positions match TRBD2. Germline trimming cut 3 bases from V and 9 bases from J; bases unmatched to any gene: 6. CDR3 size: 15 residues. CDR3 sequence reads: CASSFSSGGALEQFF. The CDR3 DNA is TGTGCCAGCAGTTTTTCTAGCGGGGGGGCTCTTGAGCAGTTCTTC.

The table lists this clonotype with a few counts. The rearrangement joins TRBV7-9 to TRBJ2-5; 7 positions match TRBD1. The CDR3 runs to 15 residues. Trimming cost V 8 bases and J 4 bases; bases outside gene matches: 13. The germline V gene encodes CDR1 SEHNR and CDR2 FQNEAQ (reference sequence). CDR3 amino acids: CASFRDSKNGETQYF. The CDR3 coding sequence is TGTGCCAGCTTTCGGGACAGCAAAAACGGAGAGACCCAGTACTTC.

This clonotype was recorded at least ten times. This chain uses TRBV27 with TRBJ2-3; D remains ambiguous. V lost 2 bases and J 0 bases, leaving 9 bases between the germline ends. This CDR3 spans 15 amino acids. Germline V gene data show CDR1 as MNHEY and CDR2 as SMNVEV (reference sequence). The CDR3 loop reads CASSLGATSTDTQYF. The CDR3 region has the DNA TGTGCCAGCAGTTTAGGTGCGACTAGCACAGATACGCAGTATTTT.

This clonotype was found a few times. The chain joins TRBV24-1 to TRBJ1-4, with D perhaps TRBD1 (5 bases). V lost 4 bases and J lost 0, with 23 bases in between. Germline lookup yields CDR1 KGHDR and CDR2 SFDVKD. The CDR3 has 20 residues. The CDR3 nucleotides read TGTGCCACCAGTGACCTTCGGGGGAAAGTGAACCTTGCAACTAATGAAAAACTGTTTTTT. Translation gives CATSDLRGKVNLATNEKLFF.

Many counts were recorded for this clonotype. The chain is built from TRBV7-8 and TRBJ2-1; no clear D gene. The V gene lost 4 bases and the J gene lost 6 bases, with 10 bases spanning the gap. The CDR3 is 13 amino acids. In germline, CDR1 is SGHVS, CDR2 FQNEAQ. The CDR3 loop is CASSYSKGNEQFF. CDR3 nucleotide sequence: TGTGCCAGCAGCTACTCGAAGGGCAATGAGCAGTTCTTC.

The rearrangement joins TRBV28 to TRBJ2-1; D is unclear. The CDR3 totals 11 residues. CDR1 is MDHEN and CDR2 is SYDVKM in the germline V gene. The ends were cut back, 6 bases at V and 13 bases at J, with 13 bases in the middle. The CDR3 DNA follows: TGTGCCAGCAGCTACAACCAGCACCAGTTCTTC. It translates to CASSYNQHQFF.

This clonotype was observed a handful of times. The chain links TRBV15 to TRBJ2-3; D remains unclear. With 0 bases removed from V and 3 bases from J, the gap between germline ends came to 4 bases. Germline CDR1 LNHNV, CDR2 YYDKDF (reference sequence). The CDR3 consists of 13 residues. The CDR3 region is CATSRDWTDTQYF. DNA for the CDR3: TGTGCCACCAGCAGAGATTGGACAGATACGCAGTATTTT. Variable domain in full (rest from reference TRBV15 and TRBJ2-3): DAMVIQNPRYQVTQFGKPVTLSCSQTLNHNVMYWYQQKSSQAPKLLFHYYDKDFNNEADTPDNFQSRRPNTSFCFLDIRSPGLGDTAMYLCATSRDWTDTQYFGPGTRLTVL.

This clonotype appeared many times. The V call is TRBV12-3 or TRBV12-4, the J call TRBJ1-1, with TRBD1 identical over 7 bases. The CDR3 spans 13 residues. J gave up 4 bases and V 6 bases, and 5 bases lay outside the gene matches. Here the CDR3 DNA reads TGTGCCAGCAGCCGCACAGGGGCCACTGAAGCTTTCTTT. It encodes CASSRTGATEAFF.

This clonotype was detected only a few times. V usage is TRBV4-3 and J usage is TRBJ2-7, with D possibly being TRBD1 (6 bases). Looked up from germline, CDR1 is LGHNA and CDR2 is YSLEER. CDR3 size: 14 residues. Trimming took off 0 bases at V and 7 bases at J, with 13 bases between the two ends. For the CDR3, the DNA is TGCGCCAGCAGCCAAGATACGGACAGCCGTGAGCAGTACTTC. Protein product: CASSQDTDSREQYF.

V gene TRBV15 combines with J gene TRBJ2-5, with D possibly called TRBD1 or TRBD2 (7 bases each). CDR3 length: 18 amino acids. V lost 0 bases to trimming and J lost 5 bases, with 22 bases between them. In germline, CDR1 is LNHNV, CDR2 YYDKDF (reference sequence). The CDR3 DNA follows: TGTGCCACCAGCAGAGATCAGGGGGGGCGAGTGGACAGGGAGACCCAGTACTTC. Translating it yields CATSRDQGGRVDRETQYF.

In this sample, this clonotype turned up a few times. CDR3 residues: CSVALAGDSTGELFF. For the CDR3, the DNA is TGCAGCGTTGCTCTAGCGGGAGATAGCACCGGGGAGCTGTTTTTT. The chain is built from TRBV29-1 and TRBJ2-2; the match to TRBD2 covers 10 bases. The V gene's germline CDR1 is SQVTM and CDR2 ANQGSEA. J was trimmed by 4 bases and V by 4 bases; bases with no gene match: 6. The CDR3 sequence is 15 residues long.

This rearrangement joins TRBV27 to TRBJ2-7; no reliable D call. Germline values: CDR1 MNHEY, CDR2 SMNVEV (reference sequence). V was cut by 7 bases and J by 5 bases, with 21 bases left in between. The CDR3 totals 15 residues. The CDR3 is CASKPASPEGHEQYF. For the CDR3, the DNA is TGTGCCAGCAAGCCAGCGAGCCCAGAAGGCCACGAGCAGTACTTC.

This clonotype has ten or more counts. V and J are TRBV11-2 and TRBJ2-7, with D tentatively TRBD2 (5 bases). The length of the CDR3 is 13 residues. Trimming removed 3 bases at V and 1 base at J, with 7 bases between. Germline CDR1 reads SGHAT; CDR2 reads FQNNGV. DNA for the CDR3: TGTGCCAGCAGCTTGGACTTTTCCTACGAGCAGTACTTC. Encoded protein: CASSLDFSYEQYF.

The V and J genes are TRBV27 and TRBJ2-7; 10 bases map to TRBD1. Germline-derived CDR1 and CDR2 are MNHEY and SMNVEV (reference sequence). CDR3 length: 18 amino acids. The V and J ends lost 4 bases and 2 bases, in that order; junction bases with no gene match: 14. The CDR3 region has the DNA TGTGCCAGCAGTTGGTTGGCCCAGGGACAGGGGTACGCCTACGAGCAGTACTTC. Encoded protein: CASSWLAQGQGYAYEQYF.

This clonotype was counted a few times. The rearrangement links TRBV5-1 to TRBJ2-5; 7 bases are shared with TRBD1. CDR3 size: 15 residues. Germline V gene sequence: CDR1 SGHRS, CDR2 YFSETQ. The ends lost 6 bases at V and 5 bases at J; junction bases unmatched: 13. CDR3 bases: TGCGCCAGCACCCAACCTGGGACAGAGCAGGAGACCCAGTACTTC. The encoded protein is CASTQPGTEQETQYF.